This T cell receptor beta chain stems from a study of cytomegalovirus exposure and HLA in healthy donors. Primers: 60 Vbeta forward and 13 Jbeta reverse. This table comes from immunoSEQ multiplex PCR, and its TCRdb copy is limited to in-frame clones, with some not included. The ten top clones account for roughly 6.7%, within a sample of under 200,000 clones. The CDR3 has 16 residues. The germline V gene has CDR1 SEHNR and CDR2 FQNEAQ (reference sequence). V gave up 4 bases and J gave up 0 bases; unmatched junction bases: 7. The chain uses TRBV7-9 and TRBJ1-1; TRBD1 matches at 8 bases. Sequencing was carried out using PBMCs. The TCR originated in a young man in good health and CMV-seronegative. CDR3: CASSSNRGAMNTEAFF. As DNA, the CDR3 is TGTGCCAGCAGCTCAAACAGGGGGGCTATGAACACTGAAGCTTTCTTT.